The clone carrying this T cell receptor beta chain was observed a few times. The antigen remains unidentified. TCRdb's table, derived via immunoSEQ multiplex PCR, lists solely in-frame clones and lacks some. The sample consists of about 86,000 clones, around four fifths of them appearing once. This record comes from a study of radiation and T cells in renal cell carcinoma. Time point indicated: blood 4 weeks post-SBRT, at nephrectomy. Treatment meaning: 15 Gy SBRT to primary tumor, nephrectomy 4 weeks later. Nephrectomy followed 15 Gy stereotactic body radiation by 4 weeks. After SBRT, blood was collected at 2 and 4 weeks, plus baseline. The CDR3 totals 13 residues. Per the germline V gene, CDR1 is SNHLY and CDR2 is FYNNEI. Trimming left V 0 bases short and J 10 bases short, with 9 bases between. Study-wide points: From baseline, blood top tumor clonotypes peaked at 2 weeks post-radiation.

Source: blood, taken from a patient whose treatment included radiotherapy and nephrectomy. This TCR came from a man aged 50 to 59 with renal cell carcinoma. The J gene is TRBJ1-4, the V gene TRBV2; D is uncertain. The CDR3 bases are TGTGCCAGCAGTGAAGCGCTTCTTGGAAAACTGTTTTTT. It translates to CASSEALLGKLFF.